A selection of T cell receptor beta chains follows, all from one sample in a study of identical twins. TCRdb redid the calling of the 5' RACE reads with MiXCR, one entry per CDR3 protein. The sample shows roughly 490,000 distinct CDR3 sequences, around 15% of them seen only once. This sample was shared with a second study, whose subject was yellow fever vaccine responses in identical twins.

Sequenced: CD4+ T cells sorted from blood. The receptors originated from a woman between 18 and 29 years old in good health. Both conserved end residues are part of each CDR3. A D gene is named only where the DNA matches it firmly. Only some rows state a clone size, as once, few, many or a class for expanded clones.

CASSEVAYGYTF,TGCGCCAGCAGTGAAGTGGCCTATGGCTACACCTTC,.,TRBV10-2,.,TRBJ1-2
CASSITSGSHTGELFF,TGTGCCAGCAGCATAACTAGCGGGAGTCACACCGGGGAGCTGTTTTTT,few,TRBV7-6,TRBD2,TRBJ2-2
CASSVGPNEQFF,TGTGCCAGCAGCGTAGGCCCCAATGAGCAGTTCTTC,few,TRBV9,.,TRBJ2-1
CSASSFRDSSYEQYF,TGCAGTGCTAGTAGCTTCCGGGACAGTAGTTACGAGCAGTACTTC,few,TRBV20-1,TRBD1,TRBJ2-7
CASSQGQVYGYTF,TGTGCCAGCAGCCAGGGACAGGTCTATGGCTACACCTTC,few,TRBV5-5,TRBD1,TRBJ1-2
CAISESGTGDTGELFF,TGTGCCATCAGTGAGTCGGGGACAGGGGACACCGGGGAGCTGTTTTTT,few,TRBV10-3,TRBD1,TRBJ2-2
CASSFGTGRIYEQYF,TGTGCCAGCAGTTTCGGGACAGGGCGAATCTACGAGCAGTACTTC,few,TRBV12-3/TRBV12-4,TRBD1,TRBJ2-7
CSVGHRDNGNTIYF,TGCAGCGTTGGACACCGGGACAACGGAAACACCATATATTTT,few,TRBV29-1,.,TRBJ1-3
CASSQDRLAGGPLRNEQFF,TGTGCCAGCAGCCAAGATCGACTAGCGGGAGGACCGTTGAGGAATGAGCAGTTCTTC,.,TRBV14,TRBD2,TRBJ2-1
CASSYLAGSYEQYF,TGTGCCAGCAGTTACCTAGCCGGTTCCTACGAGCAGTACTTC,.,TRBV6-2/TRBV6-3,.,TRBJ2-7
CASSLAGGPRETQYF,TGTGCCAGCAGCTTAGCGGGAGGGCCCCGTGAGACCCAGTACTTC,many,TRBV28,TRBD2,TRBJ2-5
CASGGRANSGANVLTF,TGTGCCAGCGGAGGCAGGGCTAACTCTGGGGCCAACGTCCTGACTTTC,.,TRBV28,.,TRBJ2-6
CASSGGNSQETQYF,TGCGCCAGCAGCGGGGGGAACAGCCAAGAGACCCAGTACTTC,few,TRBV5-1,.,TRBJ2-5
CASTRDFGAKQYF,TGTGCCAGCACCCGGGACTTCGGTGCCAAGCAGTACTTC,.,TRBV25-1,.,TRBJ2-7
CASSFKVGWVYEQYF,TGTGCCAGCAGCTTTAAAGTCGGCTGGGTCTACGAGCAGTACTTC,few,TRBV7-2,.,TRBJ2-7
CAIQGRVTYEQYF,TGTGCCATCCAGGGCAGGGTGACCTACGAGCAGTACTTC,.,TRBV7-9,.,TRBJ2-7
CASSVAETQYF,TGTGCCAGCAGTGTCGCAGAGACCCAGTACTTC,many,TRBV2,.,TRBJ2-5
CATSDAGTSALGGEQYF,TGTGCCACCAGTGATGCCGGGACTAGCGCCCTAGGTGGGGAGCAGTACTTC,.,TRBV24-1,TRBD2,TRBJ2-7
CASSPGTGFDEQYF,TGTGCCAGCTCACCAGGGACAGGGTTCGACGAGCAGTACTTC,few,TRBV18,TRBD1,TRBJ2-7
CSVETGHRYEQYF,TGCAGCGTAGAGACGGGCCACCGCTACGAGCAGTACTTC,.,TRBV29-1,.,TRBJ2-7
CASSPYYSQRANTGELFF,TGTGCCAGCAGCCCATACTACTCTCAGCGAGCGAACACCGGGGAGCTGTTTTTT,few,TRBV7-8,.,TRBJ2-2
CASSQQGSHSYNEQFF,TGTGCCAGCAGCCAACAAGGTTCTCATTCATACAATGAGCAGTTCTTC,few,TRBV7-2,.,TRBJ2-1
CASSQAAGASYEQYF,TGTGCCAGCAGCCAAGCAGCGGGAGCCTCCTACGAGCAGTACTTC,few,TRBV4-2,TRBD2,TRBJ2-7
CASSPRRNEQFF,TGTGCCAGCAGCCCCAGGAGAAATGAGCAGTTCTTC,.,TRBV28,.,TRBJ2-1
CASSLRAGYNEQFF,TGTGCCAGCAGCTTACGAGCGGGTTACAATGAGCAGTTCTTC,.,TRBV7-2,.,TRBJ2-1
CASRKDRWSTDTQYF,TGCGCCAGCAGGAAGGACCGGTGGAGCACAGATACGCAGTATTTT,.,TRBV5-1,.,TRBJ2-3
CASSPKTGLPLFF,TGTGCCAGCAGCCCGAAGACAGGTCTCCCCTTGTTCTTC,few,TRBV7-3,.,TRBJ2-1
CATSRDETGDSYEQYF,TGTGCCACCAGCAGAGATGAAACAGGGGACTCCTACGAGCAGTACTTC,.,TRBV15,TRBD1,TRBJ2-7
CASSQESGAQDTQYF,TGTGCCAGCAGCCAAGAAAGTGGGGCGCAGGATACGCAGTATTTT,many,TRBV3-1,.,TRBJ2-3
CASSVAEGSYEQYF,TGTGCCAGCAGCGTGGCCGAGGGGTCCTACGAGCAGTACTTC,.,TRBV9,.,TRBJ2-7
CASSLGQMAGNEQFF,TGTGCCAGCAGCCTTGGACAGATGGCTGGCAATGAGCAGTTCTTC,few,TRBV12-3/TRBV12-4,.,TRBJ2-1
CASSQAPGGNMRVTGELFF,TGCGCCAGCAGCCAAGCTCCAGGGGGGAATATGCGAGTCACCGGGGAGCTGTTTTTT,few,TRBV4-3,.,TRBJ2-2
CASSQDLSGELFF,TGTGCCAGCAGCCAAGATCTCAGCGGGGAGCTGTTTTTT,many,TRBV14,.,TRBJ2-2
CASSLPREDLLSSYEQYF,TGTGCCAGCAGCCTACCCCGGGAGGACCTTTTAAGTTCCTACGAGCAGTACTTC,.,TRBV7-8,TRBD2,TRBJ2-7
CASSFGSNEQFF,TGTGCCAGCAGCTTCGGATCAAATGAGCAGTTCTTC,few,TRBV11-3,.,TRBJ2-1
CASSSAGGPGYNGELFF,TGTGCCAGCAGTTCCGCGGGGGGGCCGGGGTATAACGGGGAGCTGTTTTTT,.,TRBV6-5,TRBD2,TRBJ2-2
CASTSFGQGAGTEAFF,TGTGCCAGCACCTCTTTCGGACAGGGGGCCGGCACTGAAGCTTTCTTT,few,TRBV28,TRBD1,TRBJ1-1
CSARVILTSTDTQYF,TGCAGTGCTAGAGTCATTCTGACTAGCACAGATACGCAGTATTTT,few,TRBV20-1,.,TRBJ2-3
CASSLVGLANDTDTQYF,TGTGCCAGCAGTTTAGTGGGACTAGCTAACGACACAGATACGCAGTATTTT,many,TRBV12-3/TRBV12-4,TRBD2,TRBJ2-3
CASSLQGTDTQYF,TGTGCCAGCAGCTTACAGGGCACAGATACGCAGTATTTT,many,TRBV5-1,.,TRBJ2-3